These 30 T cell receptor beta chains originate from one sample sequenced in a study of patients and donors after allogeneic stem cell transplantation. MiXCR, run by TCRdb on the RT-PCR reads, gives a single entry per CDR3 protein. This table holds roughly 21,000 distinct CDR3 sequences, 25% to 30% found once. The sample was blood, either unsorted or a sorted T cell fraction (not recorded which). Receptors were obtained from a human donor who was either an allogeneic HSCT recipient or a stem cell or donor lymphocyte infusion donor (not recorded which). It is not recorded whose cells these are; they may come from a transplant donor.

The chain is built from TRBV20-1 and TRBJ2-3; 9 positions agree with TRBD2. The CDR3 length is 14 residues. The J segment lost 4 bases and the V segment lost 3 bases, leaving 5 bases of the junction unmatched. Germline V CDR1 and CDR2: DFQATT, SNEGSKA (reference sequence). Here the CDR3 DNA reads TGCAGTGCTAGGCCTCTAGCGGGGTCAGATACGCAGTATTTT. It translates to CSARPLAGSDTQYF.

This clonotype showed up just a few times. The CDR3 DNA sequence: TGCGCCAGCAGCCAAGATTTCACAGGGTCGGGAAACACCATATATTTT. It yields the protein CASSQDFTGSGNTIYF. This sequence joins TRBV4-3 and TRBJ1-3; maybe TRBD1 (6 bases). The CDR3 is 16 residues long. Germline V gene data show CDR1 as LGHNA and CDR2 as YSLEER. V gave up 0 bases and J gave up 4 bases, with 13 bases separating them.

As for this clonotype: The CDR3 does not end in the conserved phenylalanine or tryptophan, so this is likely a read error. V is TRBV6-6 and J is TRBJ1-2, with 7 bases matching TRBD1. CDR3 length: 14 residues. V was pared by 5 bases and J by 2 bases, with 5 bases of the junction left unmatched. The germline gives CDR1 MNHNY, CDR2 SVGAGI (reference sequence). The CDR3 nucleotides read TGTGCCAGCAGTCAGCAGGGGGTGAACTATGGCTACACCCTC. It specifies CASSQQGVNYGYTL.

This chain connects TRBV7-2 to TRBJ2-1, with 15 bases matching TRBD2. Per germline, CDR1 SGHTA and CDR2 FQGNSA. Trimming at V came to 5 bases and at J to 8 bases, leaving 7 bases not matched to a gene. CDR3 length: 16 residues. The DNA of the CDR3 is TGTGCCAGCAGCCTCTGGACTAGCGGGGGGGCTGATGAGCAGTTCTTC. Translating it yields CASSLWTSGGADEQFF.

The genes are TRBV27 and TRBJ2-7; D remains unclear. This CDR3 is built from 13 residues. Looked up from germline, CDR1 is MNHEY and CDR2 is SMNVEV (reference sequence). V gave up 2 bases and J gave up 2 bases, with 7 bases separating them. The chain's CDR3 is CASSLKIAYEQYV. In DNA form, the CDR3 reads TGTGCCAGCAGTTTAAAGATCGCCTACGAGCAGTACGTC.

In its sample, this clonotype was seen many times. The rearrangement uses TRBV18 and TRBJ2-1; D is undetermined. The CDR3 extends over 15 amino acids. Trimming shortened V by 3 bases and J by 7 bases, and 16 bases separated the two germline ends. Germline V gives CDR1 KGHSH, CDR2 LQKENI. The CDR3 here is CASSPLWGTGNEQFF. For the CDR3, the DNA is TGTGCCAGCTCACCCCTCTGGGGTACCGGGAATGAGCAGTTCTTC.

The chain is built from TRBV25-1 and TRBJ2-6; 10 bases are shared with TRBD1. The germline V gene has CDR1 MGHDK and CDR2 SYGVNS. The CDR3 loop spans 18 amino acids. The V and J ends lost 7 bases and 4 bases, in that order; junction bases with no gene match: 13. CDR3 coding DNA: TGTGCCAGCAACCTAGGAGGGACAGGGGTTAGAGGGGCCAACGTCCTGACTTTC. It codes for CASNLGGTGVRGANVLTF.

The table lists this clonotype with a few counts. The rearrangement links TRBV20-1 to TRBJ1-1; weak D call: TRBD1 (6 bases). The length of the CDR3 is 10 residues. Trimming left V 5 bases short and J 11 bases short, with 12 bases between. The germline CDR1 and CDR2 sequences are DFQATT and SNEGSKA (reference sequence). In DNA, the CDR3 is TGCAGTGCTTCGGACAGCACGGCTTTCTTT. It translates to CSASDSTAFF.

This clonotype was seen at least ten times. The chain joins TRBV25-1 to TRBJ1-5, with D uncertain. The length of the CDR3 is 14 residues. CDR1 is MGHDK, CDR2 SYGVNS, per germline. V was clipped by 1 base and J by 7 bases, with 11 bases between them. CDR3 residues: CASSESWAGQPQHF. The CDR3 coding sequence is TGTGCCAGCAGTGAATCATGGGCGGGGCAGCCCCAGCATTTT.

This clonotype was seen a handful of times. Here the CDR3 DNA reads TGCAGTGCTAGATTTTTAGGGGCCATTAATCAGCCCCAGCATTTT. This translates into CSARFLGAINQPQHF. The chain uses TRBV20-1 and TRBJ1-5; a possible D gene is TRBD1 (5 bases). V was clipped by 2 bases and J by 4 bases, with 15 bases between them. CDR3 length: 15 residues. CDR1 is DFQATT, CDR2 SNEGSKA, per germline (reference sequence).

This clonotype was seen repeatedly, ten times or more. DNA of the CDR3: TGTGCCAGCGCGGGGGGAAACCAGCCCCAGCATTTT. Its translation: CASAGGNQPQHF. This chain joins TRBV2 and TRBJ1-5, with a tentative D call TRBD1 (5 bases). Between the trimmed V and J ends, which lost 8 bases and 7 bases, there was a span of 12 bases. CDR3 length equals 12 residues. Germline V gene sequence: CDR1 SNHLY, CDR2 FYNNEI.

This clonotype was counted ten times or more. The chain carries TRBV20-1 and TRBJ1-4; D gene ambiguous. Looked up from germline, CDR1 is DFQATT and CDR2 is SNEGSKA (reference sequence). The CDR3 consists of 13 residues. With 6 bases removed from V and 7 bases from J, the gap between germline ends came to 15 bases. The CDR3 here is CSAFGPGGEKLFF. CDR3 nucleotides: TGCAGTGCCTTCGGACCCGGCGGTGAAAAACTGTTTTTT.

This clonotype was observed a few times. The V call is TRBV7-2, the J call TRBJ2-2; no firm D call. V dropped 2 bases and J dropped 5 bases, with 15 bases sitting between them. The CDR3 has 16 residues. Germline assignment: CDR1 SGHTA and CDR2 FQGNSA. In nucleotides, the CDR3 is TGTGCCAGCAGCTTAAATCTGGCCCTCGGGACCGGGGAGCTGTTTTTT. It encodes CASSLNLALGTGELFF.

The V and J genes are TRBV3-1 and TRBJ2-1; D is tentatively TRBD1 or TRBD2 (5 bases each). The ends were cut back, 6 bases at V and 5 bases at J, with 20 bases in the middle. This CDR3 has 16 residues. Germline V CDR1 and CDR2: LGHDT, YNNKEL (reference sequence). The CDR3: CASRPESLGENNEQFF. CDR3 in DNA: TGTGCCAGCAGACCTGAGAGCCTGGGGGAGAACAATGAGCAGTTCTTC.

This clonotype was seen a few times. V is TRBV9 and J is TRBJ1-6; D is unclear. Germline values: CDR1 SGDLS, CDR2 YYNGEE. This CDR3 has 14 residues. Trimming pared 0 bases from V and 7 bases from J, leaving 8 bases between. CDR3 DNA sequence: TGTGCCAGCAGCGTAGAACGGCCCAATTCACCCCTCCACTTT. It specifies CASSVERPNSPLHF.

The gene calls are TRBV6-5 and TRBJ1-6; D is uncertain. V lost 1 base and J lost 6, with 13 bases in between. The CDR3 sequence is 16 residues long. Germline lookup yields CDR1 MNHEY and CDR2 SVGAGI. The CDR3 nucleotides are TGTGCCAGCAGTTACTTCTACTTGGGGTTTAATTCACCCCTCCACTTT. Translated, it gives CASSYFYLGFNSPLHF.

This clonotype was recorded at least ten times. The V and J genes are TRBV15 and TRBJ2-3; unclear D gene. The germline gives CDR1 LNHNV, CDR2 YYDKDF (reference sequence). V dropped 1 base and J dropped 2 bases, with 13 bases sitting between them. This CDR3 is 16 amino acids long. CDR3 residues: CATSRAESLNTDTQYF. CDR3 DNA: TGTGCCACCAGCAGAGCGGAGTCTCTGAACACAGATACGCAGTATTTT.

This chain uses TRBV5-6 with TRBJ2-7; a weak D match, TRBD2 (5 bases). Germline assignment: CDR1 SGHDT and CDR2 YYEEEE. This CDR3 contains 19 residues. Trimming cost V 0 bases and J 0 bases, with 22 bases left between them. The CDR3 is CASSLGGSSPGSPSYEQYF. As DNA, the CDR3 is TGTGCCAGCAGCTTGGGAGGGTCCTCGCCGGGCTCCCCCTCCTACGAGCAGTACTTC.

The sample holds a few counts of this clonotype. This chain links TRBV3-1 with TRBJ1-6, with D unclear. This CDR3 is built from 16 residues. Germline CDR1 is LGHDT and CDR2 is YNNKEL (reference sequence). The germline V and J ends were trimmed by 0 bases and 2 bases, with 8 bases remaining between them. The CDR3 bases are TGTGCCAGCAGCCAAGAAAGGGTGGCCTATAATTCACCCCTCCACTTT. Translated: CASSQERVAYNSPLHF.

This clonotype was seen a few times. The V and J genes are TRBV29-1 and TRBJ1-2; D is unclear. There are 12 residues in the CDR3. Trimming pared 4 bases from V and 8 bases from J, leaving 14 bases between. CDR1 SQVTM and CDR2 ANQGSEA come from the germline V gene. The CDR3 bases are TGCAGCGTTGTGGAGGGTCTGAAGGGCTACACCTTC. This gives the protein CSVVEGLKGYTF.

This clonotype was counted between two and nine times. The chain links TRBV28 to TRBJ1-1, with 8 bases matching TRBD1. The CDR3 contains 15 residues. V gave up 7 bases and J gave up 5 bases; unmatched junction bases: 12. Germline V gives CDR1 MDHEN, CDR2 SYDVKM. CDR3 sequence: CASMPMLRQGTEAFF. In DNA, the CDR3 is TGTGCCAGCATGCCCATGCTCCGACAGGGGACTGAAGCTTTCTTT.

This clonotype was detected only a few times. CDR3 protein: CSASMTSIPQYF. The CDR3 bases are TGCAGTGCTAGTATGACTAGTATTCCCCAGTACTTC. V and J are TRBV20-1 and TRBJ2-5, with a weak D call TRBD2 (6 bases). CDR3 length: 12 residues. Germline loops: CDR1 DFQATT, CDR2 SNEGSKA (reference sequence). V lost 3 bases, J lost 9 bases, and 14 bases lay in between.

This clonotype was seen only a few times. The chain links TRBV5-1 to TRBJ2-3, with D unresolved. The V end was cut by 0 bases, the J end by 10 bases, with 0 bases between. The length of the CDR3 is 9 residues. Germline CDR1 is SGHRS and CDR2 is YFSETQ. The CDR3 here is CASSLAQYF. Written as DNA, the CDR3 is TGCGCCAGCAGCTTGGCGCAGTATTTT.

CDR3 residues: CASSVDEDSPLHF. The CDR3 DNA reads as TGTGCCAGCAGCGTAGATGAGGATTCACCCCTCCACTTT. The genes are TRBV9 and TRBJ1-6; D unclear. Germline V gene lookup returns CDR1 SGDLS and CDR2 YYNGEE. The germline V and J ends were trimmed by 0 bases and 8 bases, with 6 bases remaining between them. This CDR3 has 13 residues. The full variable domain, rest sourced from reference TRBV9 and TRBJ1-6, is DSGVTQTPKHLITATGQRVTLRCSPRSGDLSVYWYQQSLDQGLQFLIQYYNGEERAKGNILERFSAQQFPDLHSELNLSSLELGDSALYFCASSVDEDSPLHFGNGTRLTVT.

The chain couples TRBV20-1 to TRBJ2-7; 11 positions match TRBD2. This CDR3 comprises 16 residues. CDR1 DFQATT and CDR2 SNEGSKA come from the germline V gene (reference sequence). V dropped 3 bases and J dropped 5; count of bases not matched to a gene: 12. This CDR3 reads CSARKVSGGARNEQYF. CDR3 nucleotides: TGCAGTGCTAGGAAGGTTAGCGGGGGGGCCCGGAACGAGCAGTACTTC.

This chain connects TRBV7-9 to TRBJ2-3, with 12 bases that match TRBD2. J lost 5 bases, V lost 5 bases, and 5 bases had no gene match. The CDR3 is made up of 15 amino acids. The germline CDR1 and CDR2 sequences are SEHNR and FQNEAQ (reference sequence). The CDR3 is CASSTTSGGRDTQYF. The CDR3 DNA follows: TGTGCCAGCAGCACCACTAGCGGGGGGAGAGATACGCAGTATTTT. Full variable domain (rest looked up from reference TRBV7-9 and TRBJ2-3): DTGVSQNPRHKITKRGQNVTFRCDPISEHNRLYWYRQTLGQGPEFLTYFQNEAQLEKSRLLSDRFSAERPKGSFSTLEIQRTEQGDSAMYLCASSTTSGGRDTQYFGPGTRLTVL.

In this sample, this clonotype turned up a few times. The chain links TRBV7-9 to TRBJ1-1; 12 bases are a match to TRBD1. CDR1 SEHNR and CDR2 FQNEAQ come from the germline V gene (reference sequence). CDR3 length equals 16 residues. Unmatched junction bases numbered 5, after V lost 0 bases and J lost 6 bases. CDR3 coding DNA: TGTGCCAGCAGCTTAGCGCTGGGACAGGGGGCCTCTGAAGCTTTCTTT. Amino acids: CASSLALGQGASEAFF.

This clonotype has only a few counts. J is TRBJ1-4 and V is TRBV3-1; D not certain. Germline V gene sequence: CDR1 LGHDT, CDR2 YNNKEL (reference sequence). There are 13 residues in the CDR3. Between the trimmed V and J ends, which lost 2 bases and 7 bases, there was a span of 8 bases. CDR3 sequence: CASSQTTSEKLFF. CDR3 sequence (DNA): TGTGCCAGCAGCCAAACAACGAGTGAAAAACTGTTTTTT.

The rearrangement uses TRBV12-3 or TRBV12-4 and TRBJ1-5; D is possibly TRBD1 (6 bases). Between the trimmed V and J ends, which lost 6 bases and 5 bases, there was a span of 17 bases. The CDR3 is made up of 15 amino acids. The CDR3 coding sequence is TGTGCCAGCAGCCACAAGGACAGAGGGCATCAGCCCCAGCATTTT. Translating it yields CASSHKDRGHQPQHF.

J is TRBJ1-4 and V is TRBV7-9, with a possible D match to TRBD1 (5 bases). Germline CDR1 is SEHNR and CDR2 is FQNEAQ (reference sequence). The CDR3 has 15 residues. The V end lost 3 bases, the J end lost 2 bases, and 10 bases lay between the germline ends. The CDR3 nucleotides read TGTGCCAGCAGCTTTCGCAGGGATACTAATGAAAAACTGTTTTTT. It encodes CASSFRRDTNEKLFF.